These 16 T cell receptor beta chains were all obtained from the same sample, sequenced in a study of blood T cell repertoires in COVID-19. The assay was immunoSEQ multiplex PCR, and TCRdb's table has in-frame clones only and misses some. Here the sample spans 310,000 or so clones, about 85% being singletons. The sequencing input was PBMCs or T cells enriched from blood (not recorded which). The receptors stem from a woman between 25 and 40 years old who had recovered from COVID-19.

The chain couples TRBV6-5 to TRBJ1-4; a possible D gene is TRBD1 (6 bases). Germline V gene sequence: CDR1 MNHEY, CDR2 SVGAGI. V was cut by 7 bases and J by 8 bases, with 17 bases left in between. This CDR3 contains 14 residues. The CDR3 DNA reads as TGTGCCAGCACCGGGACAACGTATGGGGAAAAACTGTTTTTT. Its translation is CASTGTTYGEKLFF.

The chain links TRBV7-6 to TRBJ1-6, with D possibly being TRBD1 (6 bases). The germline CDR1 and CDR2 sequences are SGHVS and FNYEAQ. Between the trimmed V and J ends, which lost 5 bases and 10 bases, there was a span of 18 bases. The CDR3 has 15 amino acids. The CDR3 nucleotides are TGTGCCAGCAGCCAATCCGGACAGTCTGGCTCACCCCTCCACTTT. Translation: CASSQSGQSGSPLHF. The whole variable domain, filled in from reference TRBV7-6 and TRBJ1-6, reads GAGVSQSPRYKVTKRGQDVALRCDPISGHVSLYWYRQALGQGPEFLTYFNYEAQQDKSGLPNDRFSAERPEGSISTLTIQRTEQRDSAMYRCASSQSGQSGSPLHFGNGTRLTVT.

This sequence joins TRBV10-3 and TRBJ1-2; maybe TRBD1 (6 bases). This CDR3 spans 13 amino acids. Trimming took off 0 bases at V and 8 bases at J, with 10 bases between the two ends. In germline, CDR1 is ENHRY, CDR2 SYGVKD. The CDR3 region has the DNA TGTGCCATCAGTGAGTCTGGGCAGGGGGGCTACACCTTC. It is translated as CAISESGQGGYTF.

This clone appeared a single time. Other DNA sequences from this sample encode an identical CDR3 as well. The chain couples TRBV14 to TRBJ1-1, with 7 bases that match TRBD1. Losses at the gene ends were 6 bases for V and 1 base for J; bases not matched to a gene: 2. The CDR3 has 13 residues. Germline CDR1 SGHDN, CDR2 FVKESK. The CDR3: CASSPGGNTEAFF. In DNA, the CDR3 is TGTGCCAGCAGTCCAGGGGGGAACACTGAAGCTTTCTTT.

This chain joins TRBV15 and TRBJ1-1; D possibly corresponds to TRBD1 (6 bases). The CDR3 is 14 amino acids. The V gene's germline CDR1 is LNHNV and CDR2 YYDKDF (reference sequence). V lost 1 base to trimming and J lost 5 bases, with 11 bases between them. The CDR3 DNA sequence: TGTGCCACCAGCAGAGCCAGGGGTATGACTGAAGCTTTCTTT. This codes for CATSRARGMTEAFF.

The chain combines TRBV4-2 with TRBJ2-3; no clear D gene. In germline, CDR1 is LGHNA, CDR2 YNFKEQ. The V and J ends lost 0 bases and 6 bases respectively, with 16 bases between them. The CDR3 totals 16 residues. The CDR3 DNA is TGTGCCAGCAGCCAAGATCCCCCAGGTGGCGTCGATACGCAGTATTTT. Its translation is CASSQDPPGGVDTQYF.

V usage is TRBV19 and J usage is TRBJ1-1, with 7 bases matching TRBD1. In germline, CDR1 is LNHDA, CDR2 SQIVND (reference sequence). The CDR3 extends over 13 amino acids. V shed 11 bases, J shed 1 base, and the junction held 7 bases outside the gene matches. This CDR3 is CASRTGGNTEAFF. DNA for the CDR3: TGTGCCTCGAGGACAGGAGGGAACACTGAAGCTTTCTTT.

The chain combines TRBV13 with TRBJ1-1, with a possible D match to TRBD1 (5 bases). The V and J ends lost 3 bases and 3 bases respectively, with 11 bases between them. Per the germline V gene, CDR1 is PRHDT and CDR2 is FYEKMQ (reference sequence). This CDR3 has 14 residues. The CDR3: CASSLGGGDTEAFF. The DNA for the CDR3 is TGTGCCAGCAGCTTGGGGGGAGGCGACACTGAAGCTTTCTTT.

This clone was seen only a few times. CDR3 region: CARPGQGFYSNQPQHF. DNA of the CDR3: TGTGCCAGACCGGGACAGGGGTTTTATAGCAATCAGCCCCAGCATTTT. The rearrangement uses TRBV19 and TRBJ1-5; 10 positions match TRBD1. J was trimmed by 0 bases and V by 9 bases; bases with no gene match: 8. Germline assignment: CDR1 LNHDA and CDR2 SQIVND (reference sequence). The length of the CDR3 is 16 residues.

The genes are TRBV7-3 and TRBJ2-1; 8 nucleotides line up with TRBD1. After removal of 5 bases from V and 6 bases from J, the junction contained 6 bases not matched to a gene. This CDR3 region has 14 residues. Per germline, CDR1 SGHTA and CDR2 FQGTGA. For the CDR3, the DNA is TGTGCCAGCAGCGCAGACAGGGGTGGCAATGAGCAGTTCTTC. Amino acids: CASSADRGGNEQFF.

In DNA form, the CDR3 reads TGCGCCAGCAGCCAAGATTTGACCGGGACACCGTTTTTT. This encodes CASSQDLTGTPFF. V is TRBV4-3 and J is TRBJ1-4; possible D gene TRBD1, 6 bases. V was cut by 0 bases and J by 16 bases, with 15 bases left in between. Germline-derived CDR1 and CDR2 are LGHNA and YSLEER. This CDR3 is 13 amino acids long.

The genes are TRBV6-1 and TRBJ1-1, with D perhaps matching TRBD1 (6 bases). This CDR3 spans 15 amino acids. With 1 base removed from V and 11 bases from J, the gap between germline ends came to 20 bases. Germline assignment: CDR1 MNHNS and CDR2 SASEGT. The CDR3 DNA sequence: TGTGCCAGCAGTGAAGTGGGACAAGCCACGCGGGGGGCTTTCTTT. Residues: CASSEVGQATRGAFF.

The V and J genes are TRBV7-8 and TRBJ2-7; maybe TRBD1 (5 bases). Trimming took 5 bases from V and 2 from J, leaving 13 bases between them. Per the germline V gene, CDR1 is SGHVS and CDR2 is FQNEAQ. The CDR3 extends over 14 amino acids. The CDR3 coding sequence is TGTGCCAGCAGCGTGCGACAGTTCCCCTACGAGCAGTACTTC. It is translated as CASSVRQFPYEQYF.

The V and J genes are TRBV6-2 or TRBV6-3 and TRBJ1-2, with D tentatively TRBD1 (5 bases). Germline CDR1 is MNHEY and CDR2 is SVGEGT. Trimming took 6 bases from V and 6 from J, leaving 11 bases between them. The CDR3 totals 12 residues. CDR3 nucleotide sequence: TGTGCCAGCAGCCCACAGGTCGATGGCTACACCTTC. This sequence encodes CASSPQVDGYTF.

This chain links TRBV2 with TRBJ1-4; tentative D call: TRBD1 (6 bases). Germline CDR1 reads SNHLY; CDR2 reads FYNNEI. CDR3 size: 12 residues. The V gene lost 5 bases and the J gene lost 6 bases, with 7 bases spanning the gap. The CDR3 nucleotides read TGTGCCAGCAGTAGGACAGATGAAAAACTGTTTTTT. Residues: CASSRTDEKLFF. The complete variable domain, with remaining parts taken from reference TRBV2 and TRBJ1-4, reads EPEVTQTPSHQVTQMGQEVILRCVPISNHLYFYWYRQILGQKVEFLVSFYNNEISEKSEIFDDQFSVERPDGSNFTLKIRSTKLEDSAMYFCASSRTDEKLFFGSGTQLSVL.

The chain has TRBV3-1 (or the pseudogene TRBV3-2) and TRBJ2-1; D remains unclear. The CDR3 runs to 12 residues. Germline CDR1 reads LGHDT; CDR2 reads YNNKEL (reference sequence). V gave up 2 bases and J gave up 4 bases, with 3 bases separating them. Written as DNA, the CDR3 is TGTGCCAGCAGCCAACCTTACAATGAGCAGTTCTTC. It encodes CASSQPYNEQFF.